The 19 T cell receptor beta chains given below trace back to one sample, sequenced in a study of control samples from healthy donors and cancer patients. Repertoires were generated with immunoSEQ multiplex PCR, while TCRdb's copy carries only in-frame clones and drops some. The profile covers 80,000 or so clones, with approximately 94% appearing a single time and under 7.5% taken by the ten largest. Material: blood. Receptors originate from a middle-aged woman in good health.

This clone was counted a single time. The chain links TRBV28 to TRBJ1-5; perhaps TRBD1 as D (5 bases). The CDR3 loop spans 12 amino acids. Germline V gene data show CDR1 as MDHEN and CDR2 as SYDVKM. The V end lost 10 bases, the J end lost 6 bases, and 13 bases lay between the germline ends. CDR3 loop: CAISGLSQPQHF. DNA of the CDR3: TGTGCCATCTCAGGGTTAAGTCAGCCCCAGCATTTT.

In regard to this clone: The junction shows a germline mismatch at one end, possibly a read error. The chain recombines TRBV7-3 with TRBJ1-6; 7 nucleotides align to TRBD1. The CDR3 has 15 amino acids. The V gene's germline CDR1 is SGHTA and CDR2 FQGTGA. CDR3 nucleotides: TGTGTCAGCAGCTTAGGGACAGCCTTCAATTCACCCCTCCACTTT. It translates to CVSSLGTAFNSPLHF.

V is TRBV7-2 and J is TRBJ2-6; 8 bases agree with TRBD1. The germline gives CDR1 SGHTA, CDR2 FQGNSA. V trimming: 6 bases; J trimming: 0 bases; junction bases outside the gene matches: 4. CDR3 length: 16 amino acids. The CDR3 nucleotides read TGTGCCAGCAGTCTAACAGGGGGCTCTGGGGCCAACGTCCTGACTTTC. Amino acids: CASSLTGGSGANVLTF.

The chain joins TRBV7-9 to TRBJ1-5, with no clear D. Trimming cost V 4 bases and J 7 bases, with 14 bases left between them. Germline CDR1 is SEHNR and CDR2 is FQNEAQ (reference sequence). This CDR3 is 14 amino acids long. CDR3 protein: CASSSSWSGQPQHF. In DNA form, the CDR3 reads TGTGCCAGCAGCTCCTCGTGGTCCGGGCAGCCCCAGCATTTT.

This sequence joins TRBV4-2 and TRBJ1-5; 9 bases are a match to TRBD1. Trimming at V came to 0 bases and at J to 3 bases, leaving 3 bases not matched to a gene. The CDR3 is made up of 16 amino acids. Germline V gene data show CDR1 as LGHNA and CDR2 as YNFKEQ. The DNA of the CDR3 is TGTGCCAGCAGCCAAGACGGGGACAGGGTCAATCAGCCCCAGCATTTT. Protein product: CASSQDGDRVNQPQHF.

CDR3 loop: CASSLSAETQYF. The CDR3 region has the DNA TGTGCCAGCAGCCTGAGCGCGGAGACCCAGTACTTC. The chain recombines TRBV11-2 with TRBJ2-5; D gene uncertain. V gave up 5 bases and J gave up 5 bases, with 9 bases separating them. This CDR3 is 12 amino acids long. Per the germline V gene, CDR1 is SGHAT and CDR2 is FQNNGV.

The chain joins TRBV29-1 to TRBJ1-1; no firm D call. This CDR3 has 12 amino acids. Trimming cost V 7 bases and J 4 bases, with 13 bases left between them. CDR1 is SQVTM, CDR2 ANQGSEA, per germline. CDR3 sequence (DNA): TGCAGCGCCGCCGGGCACAGCACTGAAGCTTTCTTT. It specifies CSAAGHSTEAFF.

This clone has a single count. The gene calls are TRBV6-5 and TRBJ2-2; the D gene is possibly TRBD2 (6 bases). The CDR3 contains 14 residues. Per germline, CDR1 MNHEY and CDR2 SVGAGI. V was clipped by 2 bases and J by 3 bases, with 7 bases between them. CDR3 in amino acids: CASSYGTYTGELFF. The DNA of the CDR3 is TGTGCCAGCAGTTACGGGACTTACACCGGGGAGCTGTTTTTT.

V is TRBV24-1 and J is TRBJ1-3, with D unresolved. The germline gives CDR1 KGHDR, CDR2 SFDVKD. There are 12 residues in the CDR3. The V gene lost 3 bases and the J gene lost 5 bases, with 4 bases spanning the gap. DNA for the CDR3: TGTGCCACCAGTGATCCAAGAAACACCATATATTTT. Protein product: CATSDPRNTIYF.

The V and J genes are TRBV5-6 and TRBJ1-3; the D gene is possibly TRBD1 (6 bases). This CDR3 is 16 amino acids long. V was clipped by 4 bases and J by 4 bases, with 18 bases between them. CDR1 SGHDT and CDR2 YYEEEE come from the germline V gene. The CDR3 protein is CASSRKGGPDGNTIYF. The CDR3 DNA is TGTGCCAGCAGCCGCAAAGGGGGGCCGGACGGAAACACCATATATTTT.

V and J are TRBV7-9 and TRBJ2-3; 10 bases align to TRBD2. The CDR3 is 16 residues long. Germline CDR1 and CDR2: SEHNR and FQNEAQ (reference sequence). V shed 3 bases and J 3 bases; nucleotides not matched to a gene: 6. CDR3 sequence reads: CASSFLLAGETDTQYF. CDR3 nucleotide sequence: TGTGCCAGCAGCTTCCTTCTAGCGGGGGAAACAGATACGCAGTATTTT.

The chain employs TRBV4-1 and TRBJ1-2; possible D gene TRBD1, 6 bases. Trimming removed 0 bases from V and 4 bases from J, with 12 bases in between. The CDR3 is made up of 15 amino acids. Germline V gene lookup returns CDR1 MGHRA and CDR2 YSYEKL. For the CDR3, the DNA is TGCGCCAGCAGCCAAGAGTGGGGGCTGAGCTATGGCTACACCTTC. Translated, it gives CASSQEWGLSYGYTF.

J is TRBJ2-6 and V is TRBV27, with 8 bases aligning to TRBD1. The CDR3 contains 17 residues. Trimming at V came to 5 bases and at J to 2 bases, leaving 8 bases not matched to a gene. Germline values: CDR1 MNHEY, CDR2 SMNVEV (reference sequence). The CDR3 DNA reads as TGTGCCAGCAGTCGATGGGACAGGCAAGCTGGGGCCAACGTCCTGACTTTC. It is translated as CASSRWDRQAGANVLTF.

The V and J genes are TRBV6-5 and TRBJ2-7, with 7 bases identical to TRBD1. The junction had 8 bases not matched to a gene; V was cut back by 6 bases and J by 0 bases. In germline, CDR1 is MNHEY, CDR2 SVGAGI. The CDR3 runs to 15 residues. The DNA for the CDR3 is TGTGCCAGCAGGGCATGGGACAGCTTCTCCTACGAGCAGTACTTC. Translation: CASRAWDSFSYEQYF.

The DNA for the CDR3 is TGTGCCAGCAGCTCTAGACAGGGAAATAATGAGCAGTTCTTC. It yields the protein CASSSRQGNNEQFF. The gene calls are TRBV7-2 and TRBJ2-1, with 7 bases aligning to TRBD1. Germline lookup yields CDR1 SGHTA and CDR2 FQGNSA. Germline trimming cut 4 bases from V and 7 bases from J; bases unmatched to any gene: 7. The CDR3 covers 14 residues.

The CDR3 loop is CASSPGGGDIQYF. DNA for the CDR3: TGTGCCAGCAGCCCCGGGGGGGGAGACATTCAGTACTTC. The rearrangement uses TRBV11-1 and TRBJ2-4, with 8 bases lining up with TRBD2. There are 13 residues in the CDR3. J lost 8 bases, V lost 5 bases, and 5 bases had no gene match. Germline V gives CDR1 SGHAT, CDR2 FQDESV (reference sequence).

This chain connects TRBV6-5 to TRBJ1-5; D unclear. The ends were cut back, 7 bases at V and 1 base at J, with 11 bases in the middle. This CDR3 contains 14 residues. CDR1 is MNHEY, CDR2 SVGAGI, per germline. The CDR3 loop reads CASMALGSNQPQHF. CDR3 sequence (DNA): TGTGCCAGCATGGCCCTAGGAAGCAATCAGCCCCAGCATTTT.

This clone came up once. The rearrangement joins TRBV13 to TRBJ2-1; 8 positions match TRBD2. This CDR3 is 15 amino acids long. Germline V gene sequence: CDR1 PRHDT, CDR2 FYEKMQ (reference sequence). Unmatched junction bases numbered 5, after V lost 1 base and J lost 6 bases. The chain's CDR3 is CASSLAGGLGNEQFF. CDR3 nucleotides: TGTGCCAGCAGCTTAGCGGGAGGGCTAGGCAATGAGCAGTTCTTC.

The chain recombines TRBV28 with TRBJ2-7, with 8 bases identical to TRBD2. Germline CDR1 reads MDHEN; CDR2 reads SYDVKM. The V gene end was trimmed by 2 bases and the J gene end by 2 bases; junction bases not matched to a gene: 8. There are 16 residues in the CDR3. As DNA, the CDR3 is TGTGCCAGCAGTTTAAGCGGGGGAGGCCTTACCTACGAGCAGTACTTC. This codes for CASSLSGGGLTYEQYF.